The clone carrying this T cell receptor beta chain was observed a single time. Original processing notes: Nucleated cell number was recorded as an estimate derived from reference gene primer amplification. Data came from immunoSEQ multiplex PCR; TCRdb stores just in-frame clones and leaves some out. D and trimming come from the DNA, and the V and J calls and clone size come from that table. The sample lists roughly 250,000 clones, roughly 90% seen once, with more than 6% in the top ten. The CDR3 covers 14 residues. The V and J ends lost 4 bases and 4 bases respectively, with 14 bases between them. Germline V gives CDR1 SGHRS, CDR2 YFSETQ. This sample is part of a study of blood T cell repertoires in COVID-19. Across the whole study: Spain, Italy and the United States supplied samples that represented acute and convalescent COVID-19. The analysed material was cDNA or gDNA that came from T cells, B-cell-depleted T cells, or PBMCs.

This sequence originates from a man in his sixties who had recovered from COVID-19. What was sequenced was peripheral blood. The V and J genes are TRBV5-1 and TRBJ1-1, with a possible D match to TRBD1 (6 bases). CDR3 nucleotides: TGCGCCAGCAGCGAACAACAGGGATTCACTGAAGCTTTCTTT. Its translation is CASSEQQGFTEAFF.